This T cell receptor beta chain was identified in a study of prognosis after radiotherapy for stage I lung cancer. CDR1 SGHRS and CDR2 YFSETQ come from the germline V gene. Germline trimming cut 4 bases from V and 9 bases from J; bases unmatched to any gene: 11. This CDR3 comprises 15 residues. The sample holds many counts of this clonotype. It was by two-round multiplex PCR that TCR beta CDR3 was amplified from genomic DNA. Each TRBV and TRBJ gene had its own primer in the first PCR round. TCRdb itself ran the multiplex PCR reads through MiXCR, one entry per CDR3 protein. The sample consists of approximately 51,000 distinct CDR3 sequences, about 35% of them appearing once.

The chain joins TRBV5-1 to TRBJ2-1; 9 bases are a match to TRBD1. This clonotype originated in a donor of 50 years or more with non-small cell lung cancer. Sample: PBMCs, taken before or after stereotactic body radiation therapy (not recorded which). The CDR3 DNA sequence: TGCGCCAGCAGCCCCACAGGGGGCTTCTGGGGTGAGCAGTTCTTC. Translation: CASSPTGGFWGEQFF.